Each of the 24 T cell receptor beta chains below was sequenced from the same sample in a study of T-cell memory formation after mild COVID-19. TCRdb used MiXCR to reprocess the 5' RACE reads, holding one entry per CDR3 protein. The profile shows more than 200,000 distinct CDR3 sequences, approximately 16% of them singletons. Sequences were obtained from PBMCs or a T cell subset sorted from them (not recorded which). The receptors were sampled from a man between 18 and 35 years old who had mild COVID-19 (a few samples of this study predate the infection). Cell type and time point are not known.

The V call is TRBV10-3, the J call TRBJ2-3; 7 bases fit TRBD2. The CDR3 covers 14 residues. Germline CDR1 ENHRY, CDR2 SYGVKD. With V trimmed by 4 bases and J by 5 bases, 6 bases remained unmatched. CDR3 amino acids: CAISVDGGGDTQYF. DNA for the CDR3: TGTGCCATCAGTGTTGATGGGGGGGGAGATACGCAGTATTTT.

The rearrangement links TRBV7-3 to TRBJ2-1; weak D call: TRBD1 (7 bases). The CDR3 length is 13 residues. The V gene's germline CDR1 is SGHTA and CDR2 FQGTGA. Trimming removed 5 bases at V and 7 bases at J, with 12 bases between. CDR3: CASSGGGGNEQFF. CDR3 bases: TGTGCCAGCAGCGGAGGGGGCGGGAATGAGCAGTTCTTC.

This clonotype has just a few counts. CDR3 loop: CASSRTPGQGEMGQYF. The CDR3 DNA is TGCGCCAGCAGCCGCACACCGGGACAGGGAGAAATGGGGCAGTACTTC. The J gene is TRBJ2-7, the V gene TRBV4-1, with 9 bases aligning to TRBD1. V was clipped by 4 bases and J by 9 bases; unmatched bases: 16. The germline V gene has CDR1 MGHRA and CDR2 YSYEKL. This CDR3 is 16 amino acids long.

This clonotype was found a few times. The chain combines TRBV6-5 with TRBJ1-2; weak D call: TRBD1 (6 bases). The CDR3 sequence is 14 residues long. V shed 0 bases and J shed 6 bases, with 11 bases lying between them. Per the germline V gene, CDR1 is MNHEY and CDR2 is SVGAGI. The DNA for the CDR3 is TGTGCCAGCAGTTACTCGAATTACAGGGATGGCTACACCTTC. Translating gives CASSYSNYRDGYTF.

The V and J genes are TRBV20-1 and TRBJ2-3; D is ambiguous. The V gene's germline CDR1 is DFQATT and CDR2 SNEGSKA (reference sequence). This CDR3 region has 13 residues. Trimming took 6 bases from V and 2 from J, leaving 12 bases between them. The CDR3 sequence is CSALSPFTDTQYF. In DNA form, the CDR3 reads TGCAGTGCACTAAGCCCCTTCACAGATACGCAGTATTTT.

This clonotype was detected only a few times. The CDR3 protein is CASSIPSPPETQYF. The CDR3, as DNA: TGTGCCAGCAGCATCCCATCTCCCCCAGAGACCCAGTACTTC. The chain is built from TRBV7-9 and TRBJ2-5; no clear D gene. Germline lookup yields CDR1 SEHNR and CDR2 FQNEAQ (reference sequence). This CDR3 comprises 14 residues. Trimming took 5 bases from V and 4 from J, leaving 14 bases between them.

The rearrangement joins TRBV12-3 or TRBV12-4 to TRBJ2-2; 10 nucleotides match TRBD1. This CDR3 region has 18 residues. V gave up 5 bases and J gave up 3 bases; unmatched junction bases: 12. The CDR3 sequence is CASSRTSADRGYTGELFF. CDR3 coding DNA: TGTGCCAGCAGTCGAACCTCCGCGGACAGGGGGTACACCGGGGAGCTGTTTTTT.

This clonotype was recorded a few times. The V gene is TRBV5-1, the J gene TRBJ1-4, with D unresolved. The length of the CDR3 is 14 residues. CDR1 is SGHRS and CDR2 is YFSETQ in the germline V gene. V was cut by 2 bases and J by 6 bases, with 11 bases left in between. CDR3: CASSFRGLDEKLFF. CDR3 nucleotides: TGCGCCAGCAGCTTCCGGGGTTTGGATGAAAAACTGTTTTTT.

The V call is TRBV7-2, the J call TRBJ2-7; D gene unclear. Germline V lookup: CDR1 SGHTA, CDR2 FQGNSA. V shed 1 base and J shed 4 bases, with 8 bases lying between them. This CDR3 region has 13 residues. CDR3 loop: CASSLEMGYEQYV. The CDR3 DNA follows: TGTGCCAGCAGCTTAGAGATGGGGTACGAGCAGTACGTC.

This clonotype has ten or more counts. Germline and junction disagree at one end, which may indicate a read error. J is TRBJ1-3 and V is TRBV12-3 or TRBV12-4; 8 bases match TRBD1. This CDR3 is built from 14 residues. CDR3 sequence: CASTLQGAGNTIYF. The CDR3 DNA sequence: TGTGCCAGCACTTTACAGGGGGCTGGAAACACCATATATTTT.

The chain combines TRBV10-3 with TRBJ2-3; maybe TRBD1 (5 bases). This CDR3 is 14 amino acids long. CDR1 and CDR2 from the germline V gene are ENHRY and SYGVKD. The germline V and J ends were trimmed by 5 bases and 0 bases, with 9 bases remaining between them. The CDR3 loop reads CAISRGSSTDTQYF. CDR3 sequence (DNA): TGTGCCATCAGTAGGGGTTCTAGCACAGATACGCAGTATTTT.

The chain employs TRBV14 and TRBJ1-1; D unresolved. V was cut by 4 bases and J by 5 bases, with 14 bases left in between. Germline V gene sequence: CDR1 SGHDN, CDR2 FVKESK. The CDR3 totals 14 residues. CDR3 in amino acids: CASSLLIAGTEAFF. DNA for the CDR3: TGTGCCAGCAGCCTGTTGATAGCGGGGACTGAAGCTTTCTTT.

The rearrangement links TRBV28 to TRBJ1-2; D might be TRBD1 (5 bases). Trimming pared 3 bases from V and 4 bases from J, leaving 15 bases between. CDR3 size: 15 residues. Germline CDR1 and CDR2: MDHEN and SYDVKM. CDR3 amino acids: CASSFSGRWSYGYTF. CDR3 in DNA: TGTGCCAGCAGTTTTTCAGGGCGATGGAGCTATGGCTACACCTTC.

The count of this clonotype is one. V usage is TRBV28 and J usage is TRBJ2-6; possible D gene TRBD2, 5 bases. With 6 bases removed from V and 0 bases from J, the gap between germline ends came to 12 bases. This CDR3 spans 16 amino acids. The germline gives CDR1 MDHEN, CDR2 SYDVKM. The CDR3 reads CASRSPGDSGANVLTF. The CDR3, as DNA: TGTGCCAGCAGAAGCCCCGGGGACTCTGGGGCCAACGTCCTGACTTTC.

The chain is built from TRBV7-3 and TRBJ2-3; a weak D match, TRBD2 (7 bases). Germline V gives CDR1 SGHTA, CDR2 FQGTGA. There are 15 residues in the CDR3. The ends were cut back, 3 bases at V and 2 bases at J, with 12 bases in the middle. The CDR3 nucleotides are TGTGCCAGCAGCTTTGGGGGGGCCCTCACAGATACGCAGTATTTT. This translates into CASSFGGALTDTQYF. The full variable domain, its missing parts supplied by reference TRBV7-3 and TRBJ2-3, is GAGVSQTPSNKVTEKGKYVELRCDPISGHTALYWYRQSLGQGPEFLIYFQGTGAADDSGLPNDRFFAVRPEGSVSTLKIQRTERGDSAVYLCASSFGGALTDTQYFGPGTRLTVL.

This clonotype was seen more than once but under ten times. CDR3 DNA sequence: TGCGCCAGCAGCTTGGTAGGGGCTTGGAACACTGAAGCTTTCTTT. It translates to CASSLVGAWNTEAFF. The J gene is TRBJ1-1, the V gene TRBV5-1; D is perhaps TRBD1 (5 bases). Germline V gives CDR1 SGHRS, CDR2 YFSETQ. Trimming pared 0 bases from V and 1 base from J, leaving 10 bases between. This CDR3 comprises 15 residues.

The rearrangement uses TRBV6-1 and TRBJ1-5, with a tentative D call TRBD1 (6 bases). This CDR3 has 15 residues. V was trimmed by 4 bases and J by 9 bases, leaving 19 bases between them. Germline CDR1 reads MNHNS; CDR2 reads SASEGT. CDR3 bases: TGTGCCAGCAGTGGATTTCAGGGTAGGGGGTGGCCCCAGCATTTT. Protein product: CASSGFQGRGWPQHF.

In its sample, this clonotype was seen a few times. The chain employs TRBV27 and TRBJ2-2; 8 bases agree with TRBD1. The germline CDR1 and CDR2 sequences are MNHEY and SMNVEV (reference sequence). The V and J ends lost 5 bases and 11 bases, in that order; junction bases with no gene match: 7. The CDR3 has 13 residues. The CDR3 region has the DNA TGTGCCAGCAGTCCCCAGGGGGCAGATGAGCTGTTTTTT. Translated, it gives CASSPQGADELFF.

This clonotype came up many times. The V call is TRBV5-1, the J call TRBJ1-1; 12 bases agree with TRBD1. The CDR3 is 13 residues long. V lost 0 bases, J lost 9 bases, and 0 bases stayed unmatched. Germline loops: CDR1 SGHRS, CDR2 YFSETQ. CDR3 bases: TGCGCCAGCAGCTTGGGGGACAGGGGGCAAGCTTTCTTT. Protein sequence: CASSLGDRGQAFF.

This rearrangement joins TRBV29-1 to TRBJ1-2; D is uncertain. Deletions cut 5 bases from V and 1 base from J, with 11 bases between. CDR3 length: 13 residues. In germline, CDR1 is SQVTM, CDR2 ANQGSEA. For the CDR3, the DNA is TGCAGCGTTAGAGAACAGCTTAACTATGGCTACACCTTC. This sequence encodes CSVREQLNYGYTF.

This clonotype was recorded at least ten times. The chain recombines TRBV24-1 with TRBJ1-1; no reliable D call. Trimming pared 5 bases from V and 5 bases from J, leaving 11 bases between. CDR1 and CDR2 from the germline V gene are KGHDR and SFDVKD. The CDR3 is 13 amino acids. The DNA of the CDR3 is TGTGCCACCAGTGCGAGGAGAGGGACTGAAGCTTTCTTT. It translates to CATSARRGTEAFF.

This clonotype was seen only a few times. The CDR3 nucleotides read TGTGCCACCCGAAAGGGGGCCGGGGGCACAGATACGCAGTATTTT. Translation: CATRKGAGGTDTQYF. The V and J genes are TRBV2 and TRBJ2-3; TRBD1 agrees at 7 bases. Germline lookup yields CDR1 SNHLY and CDR2 FYNNEI. J lost 1 base, V lost 10 bases, and 11 bases had no gene match. This CDR3 comprises 15 residues.

In this sample, this clonotype turned up a few times. V and J are TRBV4-1 and TRBJ2-2; 9 nucleotides agree with TRBD1. The V and J ends lost 3 bases and 6 bases, in that order; junction bases with no gene match: 8. This CDR3 has 16 residues. Germline CDR1 and CDR2: MGHRA and YSYEKL. The CDR3 reads CASSQGYRGQAGELFF. The CDR3 region has the DNA TGCGCCAGCAGCCAGGGCTACAGGGGGCAAGCCGGGGAGCTGTTTTTT.

This clonotype turned up a few times. The chain combines TRBV6-5 with TRBJ1-4; the D gene is possibly TRBD1 (6 bases). The CDR3 has 16 amino acids. The germline V and J ends were trimmed by 0 bases and 2 bases, with 10 bases remaining between them. Germline CDR1 MNHEY, CDR2 SVGAGI. The CDR3, as DNA: TGTGCCAGCAGTTACTCAGGGACATATACTAATGAAAAACTGTTTTTT. Translated, it gives CASSYSGTYTNEKLFF.